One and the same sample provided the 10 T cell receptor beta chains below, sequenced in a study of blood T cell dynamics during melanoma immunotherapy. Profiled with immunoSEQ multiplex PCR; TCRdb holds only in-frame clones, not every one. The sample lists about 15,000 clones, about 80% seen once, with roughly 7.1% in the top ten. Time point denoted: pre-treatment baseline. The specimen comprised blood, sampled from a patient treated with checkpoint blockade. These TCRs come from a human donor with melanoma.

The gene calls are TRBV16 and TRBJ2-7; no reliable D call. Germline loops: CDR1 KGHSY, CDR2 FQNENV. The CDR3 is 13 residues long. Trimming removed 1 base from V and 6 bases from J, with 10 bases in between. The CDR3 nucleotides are TGTGCCAGCAGCCAATTCAGCGCCCGCGAGCAGTACTTC. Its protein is CASSQFSAREQYF. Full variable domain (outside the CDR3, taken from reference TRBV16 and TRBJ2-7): GEEVAQTPKHLVRGEGQKAKLYCAPIKGHSYVFWYQQVLKNEFKFLISFQNENVFDETGMPKERFSAKCLPNSPCSLEIQATKLEDSAVYFCASSQFSAREQYFGPGTRLTVT.

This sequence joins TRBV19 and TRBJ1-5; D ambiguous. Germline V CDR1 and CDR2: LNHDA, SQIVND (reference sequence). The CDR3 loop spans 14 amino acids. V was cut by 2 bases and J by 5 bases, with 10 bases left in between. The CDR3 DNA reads TGTGCCAGTAGTATATCAGAGGGTTATCAGCCCCAGCATTTT. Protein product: CASSISEGYQPQHF.

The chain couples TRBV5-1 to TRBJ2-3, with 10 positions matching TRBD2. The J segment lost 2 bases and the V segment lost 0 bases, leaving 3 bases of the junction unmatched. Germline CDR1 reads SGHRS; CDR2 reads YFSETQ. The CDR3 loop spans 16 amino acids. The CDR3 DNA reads TGCGCCAGCAGCTTGGCGGGACTAGCGCACACAGATACGCAGTATTTT. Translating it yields CASSLAGLAHTDTQYF.

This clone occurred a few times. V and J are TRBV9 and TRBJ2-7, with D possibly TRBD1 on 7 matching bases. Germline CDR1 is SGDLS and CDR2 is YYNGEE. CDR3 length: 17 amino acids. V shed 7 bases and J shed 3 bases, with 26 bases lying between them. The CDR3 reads CASPASRAGQLFYEQYF. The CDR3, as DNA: TGTGCCAGCCCCGCCAGTAGGGCGGGACAGCTGTTCTACGAGCAGTACTTC.

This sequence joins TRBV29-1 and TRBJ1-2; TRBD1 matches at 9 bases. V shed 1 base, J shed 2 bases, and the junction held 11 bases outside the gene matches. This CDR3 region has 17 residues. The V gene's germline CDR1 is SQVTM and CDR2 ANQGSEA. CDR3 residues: CSVEGWTGDLENYGYTF. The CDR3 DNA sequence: TGCAGCGTTGAAGGTTGGACAGGGGACCTCGAGAACTATGGCTACACCTTC.

CDR3 sequence: CASSLSQFSDTEAFF. The CDR3 DNA reads as TGTGCCAGCAGCTTATCTCAGTTTTCCGACACTGAAGCTTTCTTT. The chain recombines TRBV7-2 with TRBJ1-1; D is unclear. The CDR3 consists of 15 residues. CDR1 is SGHTA and CDR2 is FQGNSA in the germline V gene. Trimming took 2 bases from V and 3 from J, leaving 13 bases between them.

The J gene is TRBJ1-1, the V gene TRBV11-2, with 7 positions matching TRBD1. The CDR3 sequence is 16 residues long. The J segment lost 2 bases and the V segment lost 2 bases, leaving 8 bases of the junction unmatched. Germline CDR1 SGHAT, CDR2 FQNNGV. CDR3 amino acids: CASSLRGTDLNTEAFF. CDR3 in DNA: TGTGCCAGCAGCTTACGGGGGACAGACCTAAACACTGAAGCTTTCTTT.

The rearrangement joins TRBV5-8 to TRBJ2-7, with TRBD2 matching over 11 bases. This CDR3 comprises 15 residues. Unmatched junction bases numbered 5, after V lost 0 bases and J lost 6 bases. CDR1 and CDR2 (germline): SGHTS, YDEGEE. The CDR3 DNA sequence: TGTGCCAGCAGCTTGGTTACTAGCGGGAGCTTCGAGCAGTACTTC. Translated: CASSLVTSGSFEQYF.

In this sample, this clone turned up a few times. CDR3 sequence (DNA): TGCGCCAGCAGCCAGTCCGGGACTCTCTCTCTCTTCTTT. Translation gives CASSQSGTLSLFF. The V call is TRBV4-3, the J call TRBJ1-1; tentatively, D is TRBD1 (5 bases). CDR3 length: 13 amino acids. Trimming shortened V by 3 bases and J by 14 bases, and 19 bases separated the two germline ends. The germline gives CDR1 LGHNA, CDR2 YSLEER.

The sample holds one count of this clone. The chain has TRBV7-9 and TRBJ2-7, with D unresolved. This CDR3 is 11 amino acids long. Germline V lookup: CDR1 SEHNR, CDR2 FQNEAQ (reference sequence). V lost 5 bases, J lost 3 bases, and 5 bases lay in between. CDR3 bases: TGTGCCAGCAGCACCTACTACGAGCAGTACTTC. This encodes CASSTYYEQYF.